This T cell receptor beta chain was retrieved from a study of blood T cell repertoires in COVID-19. Methods used by the authors: Researchers report that nucleated cell counts were estimated from reference gene primer amplification. The assay was immunoSEQ multiplex PCR, and TCRdb's table has in-frame clones only and misses some. V and J calls and clone size are as listed in that table; D and trimming were resolved from the DNA. The table includes around 100,000 clones, over 80% detected once. This TCR derives from a man between 45 and 60 years old with active or convalescent COVID-19. Specimen: peripheral blood.

The CDR3 nucleotides are TGTGCCAGCAGCGTTAGCGGGACTAGCACAGATACGCAGTATTTT. This gives the protein CASSVSGTSTDTQYF. The chain combines TRBV9 with TRBJ2-3; 8 bases agree with TRBD2. The germline gives CDR1 SGDLS, CDR2 YYNGEE. The V gene end was trimmed by 2 bases and the J gene end by 0 bases; junction bases not matched to a gene: 2. The CDR3 runs to 15 residues.